One and the same sample provided the 9 T cell receptor beta chains below, sequenced in a study of identical twins (dated by TCRdb to 2016 to 2017). Libraries were built with 5' RACE. The data were produced on an Illumina HiSeq 2000. Starting from the raw public reads, TCRdb applied fastp trimming at Q25, assembled clones with MiXCR and retained in-frame beta chains. Rows matching on CDR3 protein sequence are summarized as one entry with the most common DNA and genes. The sample table records 240,000 or so distinct CDR3 sequences; over 9.5% of these occur just once. Roughly 4% of the sample comes from the top ten. Another study also made use of these data, one on yellow fever vaccine responses in identical twins.

The sequencing input was memory (CD45RO+) T cells sorted from blood. The cell subset or site label of this sample denotes: CD45RO+ enriched T cells. The receptors shown here come from a woman between 18 and 29 years old in good health.

The gene calls are TRBV7-2 and TRBJ2-7; D might be TRBD2 (5 bases). Germline assignment: CDR1 SGHTA and CDR2 FQGNSA. Trimming removed 5 bases from V and 7 bases from J, with 18 bases in between. The CDR3 is 14 residues long. This CDR3 reads CASSPSRGFWEQYF. The CDR3 nucleotides are TGTGCCAGCAGCCCGTCCCGGGGATTTTGGGAGCAGTACTTC. Full variable domain (remainder filled in from reference TRBV7-2 and TRBJ2-7): GAGVSQSPSNKVTEKGKDVELRCDPISGHTALYWYRQSLGQGLEFLIYFQGNSAPDKSGLPSDRFSAERTGGSVSTLTIQRTQQEDSAVYLCASSPSRGFWEQYFGPGTRLTVT.

A few counts support this clonotype. This chain joins TRBV3-1 and TRBJ2-1; tentative D call: TRBD2 (6 bases). The CDR3 is 17 residues long. The V and J ends lost 0 bases and 8 bases respectively, with 20 bases between them. The germline CDR1 and CDR2 sequences are LGHDT and YNNKEL (reference sequence). The CDR3 sequence is CASSQDSLAGFLDEQFF. CDR3 DNA sequence: TGTGCCAGCAGCCAAGATAGTCTTGCGGGATTCCTTGATGAGCAGTTCTTC.

V gene TRBV5-1 combines with J gene TRBJ2-2; perhaps TRBD1 as D (7 bases). CDR3 size: 13 residues. Trimming left V 6 bases short and J 7 bases short, with 13 bases between. Looked up from germline, CDR1 is SGHRS and CDR2 is YFSETQ. The CDR3 reads CASNRGDSGELFF. Written as DNA, the CDR3 is TGCGCCAGCAACCGCGGGGACAGCGGGGAGCTGTTTTTT. Supplemented by reference TRBV5-1 and TRBJ2-2, the full variable domain reads KAGVTQTPRYLIKTRGQQVTLSCSPISGHRSVSWYQQTPGQGLQFLFEYFSETQRNKGNFPGRFSGRQFSNSRSEMNVSTLELGDSALYLCASNRGDSGELFFGEGSRLTVL.

This chain uses TRBV7-9 with TRBJ2-7, with D possibly being TRBD1 or TRBD2 (5 bases each). Germline-derived CDR1 and CDR2 are SEHNR and FQNEAQ (reference sequence). The CDR3 has 15 residues. Between the trimmed V and J ends, which lost 8 bases and 2 bases, there was a span of 19 bases. The CDR3 coding sequence is TGTGCCAGCGCTACCCGTGGGGACGGAGCCTACGAGCAGTACTTC. Its translation: CASATRGDGAYEQYF.

This clonotype was seen only a few times. At one end, the junction sequence differs from germline, possibly due to a read error. The chain couples TRBV3-1 to TRBJ2-7, with 10 bases lining up with TRBD2. The germline CDR1 and CDR2 sequences are LGHDT and YNNKEL (reference sequence). This CDR3 has 12 amino acids. The CDR3 here is CASSQGTSGLEF. In DNA, the CDR3 is TGTGCCAGCAGCCAAGGGACTAGCGGATTAGAGTTC.

The chain has TRBV5-5 and TRBJ2-7; no reliable D call. With 1 base removed from V and 3 bases from J, the gap between germline ends came to 8 bases. This CDR3 spans 13 amino acids. The germline V gene has CDR1 SGHKS and CDR2 YYEKEE (reference sequence). CDR3 sequence: CASSLRPFYEQYF. CDR3 in DNA: TGTGCCAGCAGCTTGCGACCCTTCTACGAGCAGTACTTC.

The chain uses TRBV14 and TRBJ1-5; D unresolved. The CDR3 has 14 amino acids. CDR1 and CDR2 (germline): SGHDN, FVKESK. V lost 4 bases and J lost 1, with 8 bases in between. The CDR3: CASSPLGSNQPQHF. CDR3 DNA sequence: TGTGCCAGCAGCCCCTTGGGCAGCAATCAGCCCCAGCATTTT.

This clonotype was recorded a few times. The chain couples TRBV3-1 to TRBJ2-5; D is unclear. The ends were cut back, 2 bases at V and 2 bases at J, with 9 bases in the middle. The CDR3 covers 14 residues. Germline CDR1 is LGHDT and CDR2 is YNNKEL (reference sequence). The CDR3 is CASSQSTVQETQYF. The CDR3 coding sequence is TGTGCCAGCAGCCAATCCACAGTTCAAGAGACCCAGTACTTC.

J is TRBJ1-2 and V is TRBV7-9, with a weak D call TRBD1 (6 bases). CDR3 length: 13 residues. CDR1 is SEHNR, CDR2 FQNEAQ, per germline (reference sequence). The V and J ends lost 5 bases and 7 bases respectively, with 14 bases between them. In DNA form, the CDR3 reads TGTGCCAGCAGCCCGCAGGGGTCGGTTGGCTACACCTTC. The encoded protein is CASSPQGSVGYTF.